What follows are 8 T cell receptor beta chains derived from one specimen sequenced in a study of T cells in pancreatic ductal adenocarcinoma. Using immunoSEQ multiplex PCR, the repertoire was profiled, and TCRdb retains in-frame clones only, with some absent. The repertoire holds under 6,500 clones, with around 74% as singletons. Surgery without prior neoadjuvant therapy was the treatment of the selected pancreatic ductal adenocarcinoma patients. The source material was pancreatic tumor tissue. The receptors were gathered from a human donor with pancreatic ductal adenocarcinoma.

This rearrangement joins TRBV18 to TRBJ2-7; D might be TRBD1 (7 bases). This CDR3 contains 13 residues. Looked up from germline, CDR1 is KGHSH and CDR2 is LQKENI. V was cut by 1 base and J by 5 bases, with 9 bases left in between. In nucleotides, the CDR3 is TGTGCCAGCTCACCACTCAGGGGGGACGAGCAGTACTTC. This codes for CASSPLRGDEQYF.

A few counts support this clone. The chain carries TRBV28 and TRBJ1-2, with 9 bases aligning to TRBD1. The length of the CDR3 is 16 residues. The V gene's germline CDR1 is MDHEN and CDR2 SYDVKM. Germline trimming cut 7 bases from V and 3 bases from J; bases unmatched to any gene: 12. The CDR3 bases are TGTGCCAGCACTCCATCCACAGGGGGCAAGGACTATGGCTACACCTTC. It codes for CASTPSTGGKDYGYTF.

V and J are TRBV5-1 and TRBJ2-1, with D possibly TRBD1 on 6 matching bases. The CDR3 extends over 15 amino acids. Germline lookup yields CDR1 SGHRS and CDR2 YFSETQ. Trimming took 3 bases from V and 1 from J, leaving 11 bases between them. CDR3 loop: CASSWDTGSYNEQFF. CDR3 in DNA: TGCGCCAGCAGCTGGGATACAGGGTCCTACAATGAGCAGTTCTTC.

The chain recombines TRBV7-2 with TRBJ1-2; weak D call: TRBD1 (5 bases). This CDR3 is built from 16 residues. The V gene's germline CDR1 is SGHTA and CDR2 FQGNSA. Trimming cost V 3 bases and J 0 bases, with 14 bases left between them. The CDR3: CASSFSYAGANYGYTF. The DNA of the CDR3 is TGTGCCAGCAGCTTCTCTTATGCGGGGGCTAACTATGGCTACACCTTC.

This chain uses TRBV2 with TRBJ2-3, with 7 bases aligning to TRBD2. The CDR3 covers 13 residues. V dropped 8 bases and J dropped 4; count of bases not matched to a gene: 6. CDR1 and CDR2 from the germline V gene are SNHLY and FYNNEI. CDR3 sequence reads: CASYWGGADTQYF. Here the CDR3 DNA reads TGTGCCAGCTATTGGGGGGGGGCAGATACGCAGTATTTT.

The chain uses TRBV19 and TRBJ1-6; D might be TRBD1 (5 bases). The CDR3 spans 14 residues. V shed 5 bases and J shed 9 bases, with 14 bases lying between them. From germline, CDR1 is LNHDA and CDR2 SQIVND (reference sequence). CDR3 nucleotides: TGTGCCAGTAGTCTCCAGGGTAATAGTTCACCCCTCCACTTT. Encoded protein: CASSLQGNSSPLHF.

The chain joins TRBV6-5 to TRBJ2-7, with TRBD1 identical over 7 bases. Germline values: CDR1 MNHEY, CDR2 SVGAGI. With V trimmed by 4 bases and J by 5 bases, 5 bases remained unmatched. There are 13 residues in the CDR3. The CDR3 loop reads CASSSYRGNEQYF. In nucleotides, the CDR3 is TGTGCCAGCAGTTCCTACAGGGGTAACGAGCAGTACTTC.

CDR3 sequence (DNA): TGTGCCAGCTCACCGCTGACAGGGCCACGTGACGGGGAGCTGTTTTTT. Translated: CASSPLTGPRDGELFF. The chain uses TRBV18 and TRBJ2-2; 7 positions agree with TRBD1. Trimming at V came to 3 bases and at J to 7 bases, leaving 11 bases not matched to a gene. Germline V CDR1 and CDR2: KGHSH, LQKENI. The CDR3 extends over 16 amino acids.